What follows are 26 T cell receptor beta chains derived from one specimen sequenced in a study of OX40 agonist ivuxolimab in advanced cancers. Sequencing was performed with immunoSEQ multiplex PCR; in TCRdb, only in-frame clones are kept and a portion is missing. The sample contains more than 60,000 clones, around 94% of which appear only once. The specimen comprised CD4+ or CD8+ T cells sorted from blood, sampled in a trial of the OX40 agonist ivuxolimab. These receptors were taken from an adult with an advanced solid tumor such as melanoma, head and neck, liver or kidney cancer.

The CDR3 DNA sequence: TGTGCCAGCAGCCCCCGGGACAGGGTACATGGCTACACCTTC. Encoded protein: CASSPRDRVHGYTF. This chain joins TRBV5-8 and TRBJ1-2; 9 bases align to TRBD1. In germline, CDR1 is SGHTS, CDR2 YDEGEE. The CDR3 is 14 residues long. V shed 4 bases and J 6 bases; nucleotides not matched to a gene: 7. Filled out from reference TRBV5-8 and TRBJ1-2, the complete variable domain reads EAGVTQSPTHLIKTRGQQATLRCSPISGHTSVYWYQQALGLGLQFLLWYDEGEERNRGNFPPRFSGRQFPNYSSELNVNALELEDSALYLCASSPRDRVHGYTFGSGTRLTVV.

V is TRBV6-5 and J is TRBJ2-7; 12 bases align to TRBD2. Unmatched junction bases numbered 4, after V lost 5 bases and J lost 2 bases. The CDR3 has 15 residues. Germline CDR1 reads MNHEY; CDR2 reads SVGAGI. CDR3 residues: CASSRLAGVAYEQYF. As DNA, the CDR3 is TGTGCCAGCAGTAGACTAGCGGGAGTCGCCTACGAGCAGTACTTC.

The rearrangement joins TRBV2 to TRBJ2-7; the D is unclear. The V and J ends lost 4 bases and 2 bases respectively, with 6 bases between them. This CDR3 comprises 12 residues. Per germline, CDR1 SNHLY and CDR2 FYNNEI. CDR3 in DNA: TGTGCCAGCAGTGGTACTCCCTACGAGCAGTACTTC. As protein: CASSGTPYEQYF.

The chain employs TRBV4-1 and TRBJ2-1; perhaps TRBD2 as D (6 bases). This CDR3 region has 18 residues. The V and J ends lost 0 bases and 2 bases respectively, with 17 bases between them. Germline V gene lookup returns CDR1 MGHRA and CDR2 YSYEKL. CDR3 region: CASSQDRWSREAYNEQFF. The CDR3 DNA follows: TGCGCCAGCAGCCAAGATCGATGGTCCAGGGAGGCCTACAATGAGCAGTTCTTC.

The chain links TRBV18 to TRBJ2-1; D is unresolved. V was shortened by 0 bases and J by 10 bases, with 7 bases between the two germline ends. CDR1 KGHSH and CDR2 LQKENI come from the germline V gene. This CDR3 region has 12 residues. CDR3 region: CASSPPTGEQFF. For the CDR3, the DNA is TGTGCCAGCTCACCACCTACTGGGGAGCAGTTCTTC.

This clone was observed a single time. This chain connects TRBV5-6 to TRBJ2-2; 9 bases are shared with TRBD2. CDR1 and CDR2 from the germline V gene are SGHDT and YYEEEE. This CDR3 has 15 residues. J lost 4 bases, V lost 3 bases, and 4 bases had no gene match. CDR3 DNA: TGTGCCAGCAGCTCCTCTAGCGGGGCCACCGGGGAGCTGTTTTTT. Protein: CASSSSSGATGELFF.

V is TRBV7-6 and J is TRBJ1-1; TRBD1 matches 8 bases. The CDR3 is made up of 17 amino acids. Trimming cost V 5 bases and J 0 bases; bases outside gene matches: 11. Germline V gene data show CDR1 as SGHVS and CDR2 as FNYEAQ. This chain's CDR3 is CASSPTGAADMNTEAFF. CDR3 nucleotides: TGTGCCAGCAGCCCGACAGGGGCCGCGGACATGAACACTGAAGCTTTCTTT.

The chain carries TRBV5-6 and TRBJ2-7, with TRBD1 identical over 8 bases. The trim removed 4 bases at V and 0 bases at J, leaving 3 bases unmatched. CDR3 length: 14 amino acids. CDR1 is SGHDT, CDR2 YYEEEE, per germline. CDR3 DNA sequence: TGTGCCAGCAGCCCCGGACAGGGCTCCTACGAGCAGTACTTC. Its protein is CASSPGQGSYEQYF. The full variable domain, in which reference TRBV5-6 and TRBJ2-7 provide the parts outside the CDR3, is DAGVTQSPTHLIKTRGQQVTLRCSPKSGHDTVSWYQQALGQGPQFIFQYYEEEERQRGNFPDRFSGHQFPNYSSELNVNALLLGDSALYLCASSPGQGSYEQYFGPGTRLTVT.

The chain has TRBV6-1 and TRBJ1-4; D is undetermined. The CDR3 consists of 15 residues. Germline CDR1 and CDR2: MNHNS and SASEGT. The V gene lost 1 base and the J gene lost 3 bases, with 9 bases spanning the gap. In DNA form, the CDR3 reads TGTGCCAGCAGTGAAGTTGGAGTCCCTAATGAAAAACTGTTTTTT. Translated, it gives CASSEVGVPNEKLFF.

The rearrangement uses TRBV6-1 and TRBJ2-7; 10 nucleotides agree with TRBD1. The germline CDR1 and CDR2 sequences are MNHNS and SASEGT. This CDR3 has 18 residues. V shed 2 bases, J shed 9 bases, and the junction held 19 bases outside the gene matches. CDR3 loop: CASSEILPGTGVFLAQYF. The CDR3 region has the DNA TGTGCCAGCAGTGAAATCCTCCCCGGGACAGGGGTCTTTTTAGCGCAGTACTTC.

The V call is TRBV5-5, the J call TRBJ2-1; 11 nucleotides align to TRBD2. The CDR3 spans 15 residues. V dropped 4 bases and J dropped 5; count of bases not matched to a gene: 5. From germline, CDR1 is SGHKS and CDR2 YYEKEE (reference sequence). For the CDR3, the DNA is TGTGCCAGCAGCAAAGGGGGACTAGCGGACAATGAGCAGTTCTTC. It encodes CASSKGGLADNEQFF.

This clone has a single count. The chain recombines TRBV27 with TRBJ1-1; TRBD1 aligns across 8 bases. The germline CDR1 and CDR2 sequences are MNHEY and SMNVEV (reference sequence). With V trimmed by 5 bases and J by 6 bases, 8 bases remained unmatched. CDR3 length equals 14 residues. The CDR3 here is CASSAGQGRAEAFF. The CDR3 bases are TGTGCCAGCAGTGCCGGACAGGGAAGGGCTGAAGCTTTCTTT.

The J gene is TRBJ2-7, the V gene TRBV11-2, with D perhaps TRBD2 (7 bases). With 7 bases removed from V and 6 bases from J, the gap between germline ends came to 16 bases. The germline gives CDR1 SGHAT, CDR2 FQNNGV. The CDR3 spans 13 residues. CDR3 sequence: CASIGGGDGEQYF. CDR3 DNA sequence: TGTGCCAGCATAGGGGGGGGCGATGGCGAGCAGTACTTC. Variable domain in full (rest from reference TRBV11-2 and TRBJ2-7): EAGVAQSPRYKIIEKRQSVAFWCNPISGHATLYWYQQILGQGPKLLIQFQNNGVVDDSQLPKDRFSAERLKGVDSTLKIQPAKLEDSAVYLCASIGGGDGEQYFGPGTRLTVT.

V is TRBV6-1 and J is TRBJ2-7; a possible D gene is TRBD1 (6 bases). Germline-derived CDR1 and CDR2 are MNHNS and SASEGT. V was cut by 11 bases and J by 2 bases, with 13 bases left in between. This CDR3 spans 12 amino acids. CDR3 nucleotide sequence: TGTGCCGGCGGACAGCCCACCTACGAGCAGTACTTC. It encodes CAGGQPTYEQYF.

In this sample, this clone turned up once. The chain has TRBV28 and TRBJ1-1; D is perhaps TRBD1 (5 bases). Trimming left V 7 bases short and J 4 bases short, with 34 bases between. The CDR3 contains 20 residues. CDR1 and CDR2 (germline): MDHEN, SYDVKM. In DNA, the CDR3 is TGTGCCAGCACACTGGGGATCGTGATGTCCAAAGCTTGGGGGGGCACTGAAGCTTTCTTT. Translation: CASTLGIVMSKAWGGTEAFF. Drawing the rest from reference TRBV28 and TRBJ1-1, the complete variable domain is DVKVTQSSRYLVKRTGEKVFLECVQDMDHENMFWYRQDPGLGLRLIYFSYDVKMKEKGDIPEGYSVSREKKERFSLILESASTNQTSMYLCASTLGIVMSKAWGGTEAFFGQGTRLTVV.

The chain carries TRBV30 and TRBJ1-3, with unresolved D. The germline V and J ends were trimmed by 5 bases and 0 bases, with 8 bases remaining between them. The length of the CDR3 is 13 residues. Germline V lookup: CDR1 GTSNPN, CDR2 SVGIG (reference sequence). The CDR3 DNA sequence: TGTGCCTGGGCAGAGGGCTCTGGAAACACCATATATTTT. It codes for CAWAEGSGNTIYF.

The genes are TRBV7-9 and TRBJ1-4, with 7 bases lining up with TRBD1. The CDR3 is made up of 16 amino acids. V was clipped by 3 bases and J by 3 bases; unmatched bases: 7. CDR1 SEHNR and CDR2 FQNEAQ come from the germline V gene (reference sequence). CDR3 in DNA: TGTGCCAGCAGCTTTCCCGGGACAGAACCTAATGAAAAACTGTTTTTT. As protein: CASSFPGTEPNEKLFF.

The genes are TRBV19 and TRBJ1-1, with D possibly matching TRBD1 (5 bases). In germline, CDR1 is LNHDA, CDR2 SQIVND (reference sequence). The CDR3 sequence is 14 residues long. Trimming removed 1 base at V and 1 base at J, with 7 bases between. The CDR3 DNA reads TGTGCCAGTAGTATAGGCGGGACGAACACTGAAGCTTTCTTT. This codes for CASSIGGTNTEAFF.

The gene calls are TRBV19 and TRBJ2-1, with D possibly being TRBD2 (5 bases). V was cut by 3 bases and J by 9 bases, with 9 bases left in between. CDR3 length equals 12 residues. Germline V gives CDR1 LNHDA, CDR2 SQIVND (reference sequence). The CDR3: CASSIWSGEQFF. Written as DNA, the CDR3 is TGTGCCAGTAGTATTTGGAGCGGTGAGCAGTTCTTC. Combining the CDR3 with reference TRBV19 and TRBJ2-1 gives the whole variable domain DGGITQSPKYLFRKEGQNVTLSCEQNLNHDAMYWYRQDPGQGLRLIYYSQIVNDFQKGDIAEGYSVSREKKESFPLTVTSAQKNPTAFYLCASSIWSGEQFFGPGTRLTVL.

V is TRBV6-5 and J is TRBJ1-5, with TRBD1 identical over 7 bases. The CDR3 has 14 amino acids. Per germline, CDR1 MNHEY and CDR2 SVGAGI. J lost 2 bases, V lost 4 bases, and 2 bases had no gene match. DNA of the CDR3: TGTGCCAGCAGTTCCGGGACAGGCAATCAGCCCCAGCATTTT. Residues: CASSSGTGNQPQHF.

The V gene is TRBV18, the J gene TRBJ1-6; weak D call: TRBD1 (6 bases). Trimming stripped 3 bases from V and 0 bases from J, with 9 bases between. Germline values: CDR1 KGHSH, CDR2 LQKENI. The CDR3 length is 16 residues. The chain's CDR3 is CASSPLDSSYNSPLHF. CDR3 bases: TGTGCCAGCTCACCGCTGGACAGCTCCTATAATTCACCCCTCCACTTT.

The chain combines TRBV7-2 with TRBJ1-5; the D gene is possibly TRBD1 (5 bases). This CDR3 has 15 amino acids. Germline V gives CDR1 SGHTA, CDR2 FQGNSA. V lost 5 bases, J lost 8 bases, and 19 bases lay in between. This CDR3 reads CASSALGGRVKPQHF. The CDR3 DNA sequence: TGTGCCAGCAGCGCATTGGGGGGACGAGTTAAGCCCCAGCATTTT.

This chain links TRBV30 with TRBJ1-2; D is possibly TRBD1 (5 bases). V gave up 4 bases and J gave up 6 bases, with 15 bases separating them. The CDR3 has 13 amino acids. Germline values: CDR1 GTSNPN, CDR2 SVGIG (reference sequence). The CDR3 spells CAWTLGGGNGYTF. CDR3 bases: TGTGCCTGGACCCTCGGTGGGGGGAATGGCTACACCTTC.

The rearrangement joins TRBV21-1 to TRBJ2-1; TRBD2, the D gene given by the table, was not confirmed from the DNA. TRBV21-1 is marked as a pseudogene. The CDR3 length is 20 residues. In DNA form, the CDR3 reads TGTGCCAGCAGCAAAGCGCTAATTCGGACTAGCGGGACCTCATACAATGAGCAGTTCTTC. This gives the protein CASSKALIRTSGTSYNEQFF.

The rearrangement uses TRBV6-1 and TRBJ1-1; D gene ambiguous. Germline V lookup: CDR1 MNHNS, CDR2 SASEGT. This CDR3 has 11 residues. Trimming cost V 7 bases and J 4 bases, with 7 bases left between them. CDR3 protein: CASIPITEAFF. The CDR3 region has the DNA TGTGCCAGCATTCCAATCACTGAAGCTTTCTTT.

This chain joins TRBV6-4 and TRBJ2-7, with D unclear. The CDR3 consists of 13 residues. Per the germline V gene, CDR1 is MRHNA and CDR2 is SNTAGT. The V gene lost 3 bases and the J gene lost 1 base, with 7 bases spanning the gap. The CDR3 loop is CASSEDGSYEQYF. CDR3 nucleotide sequence: TGTGCCAGCAGTGAGGACGGATCCTACGAGCAGTACTTC.